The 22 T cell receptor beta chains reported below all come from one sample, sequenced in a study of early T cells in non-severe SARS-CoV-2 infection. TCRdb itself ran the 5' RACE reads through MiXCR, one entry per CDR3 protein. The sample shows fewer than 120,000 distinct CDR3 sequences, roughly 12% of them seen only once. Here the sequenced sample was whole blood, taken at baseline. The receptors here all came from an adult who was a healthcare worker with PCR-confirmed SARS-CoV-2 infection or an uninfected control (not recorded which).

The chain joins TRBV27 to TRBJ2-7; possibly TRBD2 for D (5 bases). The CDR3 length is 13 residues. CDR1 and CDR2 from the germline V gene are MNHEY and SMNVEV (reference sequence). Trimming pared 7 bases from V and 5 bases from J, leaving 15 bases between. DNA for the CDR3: TGTGCCAGCATACGCCGGGGTAGCGACGAGCAGTACTTC. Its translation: CASIRRGSDEQYF.

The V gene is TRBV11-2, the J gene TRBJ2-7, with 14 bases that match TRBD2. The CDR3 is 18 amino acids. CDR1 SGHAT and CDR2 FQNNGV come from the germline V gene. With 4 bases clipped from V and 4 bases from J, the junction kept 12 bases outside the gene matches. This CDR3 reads CASSSLRRLAGGRYEQYF. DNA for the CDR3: TGTGCCAGCAGCTCGCTCCGCCGACTAGCGGGGGGGCGATACGAGCAGTACTTC. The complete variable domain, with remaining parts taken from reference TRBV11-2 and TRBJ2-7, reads EAGVAQSPRYKIIEKRQSVAFWCNPISGHATLYWYQQILGQGPKLLIQFQNNGVVDDSQLPKDRFSAERLKGVDSTLKIQPAKLEDSAVYLCASSSLRRLAGGRYEQYFGPGTRLTVT.

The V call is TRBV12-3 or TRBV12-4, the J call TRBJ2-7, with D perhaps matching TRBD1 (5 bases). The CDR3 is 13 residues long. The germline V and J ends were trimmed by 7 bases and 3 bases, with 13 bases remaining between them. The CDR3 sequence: CASTLGANYEQYF. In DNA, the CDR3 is TGTGCCAGCACCCTAGGGGCCAACTACGAGCAGTACTTC.

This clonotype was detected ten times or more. CDR3 bases: TGTGCCAGTAACAGGGGAGGTCTGGGGAAAACTGAAGCTTTCTTT. Its protein is CASNRGGLGKTEAFF. The chain carries TRBV27 and TRBJ1-1; 7 bases align to TRBD1. The CDR3 is made up of 15 amino acids. The ends lost 9 bases at V and 5 bases at J; junction bases unmatched: 15. The V gene's germline CDR1 is MNHEY and CDR2 SMNVEV (reference sequence).

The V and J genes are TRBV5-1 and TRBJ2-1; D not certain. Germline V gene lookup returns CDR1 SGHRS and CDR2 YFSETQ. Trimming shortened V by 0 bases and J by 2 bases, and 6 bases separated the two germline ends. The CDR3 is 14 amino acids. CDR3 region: CASSLVGAYNEQFF. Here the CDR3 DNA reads TGCGCCAGCAGCTTGGTAGGCGCCTACAATGAGCAGTTCTTC. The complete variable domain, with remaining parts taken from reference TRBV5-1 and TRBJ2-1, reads KAGVTQTPRYLIKTRGQQVTLSCSPISGHRSVSWYQQTPGQGLQFLFEYFSETQRNKGNFPGRFSGRQFSNSRSEMNVSTLELGDSALYLCASSLVGAYNEQFFGPGTRLTVL.

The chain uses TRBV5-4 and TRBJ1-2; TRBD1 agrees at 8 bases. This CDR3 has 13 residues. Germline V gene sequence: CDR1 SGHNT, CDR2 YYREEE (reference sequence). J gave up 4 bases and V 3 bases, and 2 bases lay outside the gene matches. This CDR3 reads CASSSDRGYGYTF. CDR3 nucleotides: TGTGCCAGCAGCTCCGACAGGGGCTATGGCTACACCTTC.

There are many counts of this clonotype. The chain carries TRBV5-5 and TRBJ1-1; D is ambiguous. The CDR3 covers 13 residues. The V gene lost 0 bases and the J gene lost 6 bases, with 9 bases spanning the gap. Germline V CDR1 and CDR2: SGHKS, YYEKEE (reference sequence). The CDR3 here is CASSLEARAEAFF. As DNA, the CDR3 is TGTGCCAGCAGCTTGGAGGCGCGCGCTGAAGCTTTCTTT.

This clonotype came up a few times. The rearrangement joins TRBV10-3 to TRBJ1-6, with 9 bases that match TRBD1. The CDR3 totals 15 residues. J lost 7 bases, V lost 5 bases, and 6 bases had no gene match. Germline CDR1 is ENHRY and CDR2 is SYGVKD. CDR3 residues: CAISPGTGYNSPLHF. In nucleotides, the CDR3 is TGTGCCATCAGTCCCGGGACAGGGTACAATTCACCCCTCCACTTT.

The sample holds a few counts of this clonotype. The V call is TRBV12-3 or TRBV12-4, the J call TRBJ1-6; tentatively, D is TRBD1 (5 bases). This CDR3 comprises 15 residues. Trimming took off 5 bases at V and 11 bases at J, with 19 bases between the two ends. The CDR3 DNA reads TGTGCCAGCAGTGCCCGTGAGGAGGGGTCGACACCCCTCCACTTT. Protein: CASSAREEGSTPLHF.

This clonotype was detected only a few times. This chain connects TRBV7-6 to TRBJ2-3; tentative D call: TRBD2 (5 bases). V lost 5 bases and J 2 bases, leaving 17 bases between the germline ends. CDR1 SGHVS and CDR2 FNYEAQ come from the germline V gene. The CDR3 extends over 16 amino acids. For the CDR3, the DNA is TGTGCCAGCAGCCCGGGGATCCGTCCAGACACAGATACGCAGTATTTT. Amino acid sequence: CASSPGIRPDTDTQYF. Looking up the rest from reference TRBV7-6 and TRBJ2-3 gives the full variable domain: GAGVSQSPRYKVTKRGQDVALRCDPISGHVSLYWYRQALGQGPEFLTYFNYEAQQDKSGLPNDRFSAERPEGSISTLTIQRTEQRDSAMYRCASSPGIRPDTDTQYFGPGTRLTVL.

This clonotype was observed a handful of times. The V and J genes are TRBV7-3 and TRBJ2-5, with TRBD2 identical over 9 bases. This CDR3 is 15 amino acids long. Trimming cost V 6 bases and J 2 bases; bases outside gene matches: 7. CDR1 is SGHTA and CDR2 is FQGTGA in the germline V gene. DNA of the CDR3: TGTGCCAGCAGTTTTAGCGGGGGCCCACAAGAGACCCAGTACTTC. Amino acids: CASSFSGGPQETQYF.

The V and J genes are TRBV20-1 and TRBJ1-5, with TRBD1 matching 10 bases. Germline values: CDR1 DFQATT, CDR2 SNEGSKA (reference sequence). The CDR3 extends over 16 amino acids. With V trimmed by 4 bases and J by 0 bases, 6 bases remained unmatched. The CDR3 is CSATRDRGYSNQPQHF. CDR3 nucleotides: TGCAGTGCTACCCGGGACAGGGGTTATAGCAATCAGCCCCAGCATTTT.

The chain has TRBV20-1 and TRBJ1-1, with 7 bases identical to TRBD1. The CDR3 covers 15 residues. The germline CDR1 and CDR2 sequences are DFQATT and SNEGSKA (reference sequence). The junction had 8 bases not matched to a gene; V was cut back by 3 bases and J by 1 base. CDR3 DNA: TGCAGTGCTAGTCCGACAGGGAGTTGGAACACTGAAGCTTTCTTT. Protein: CSASPTGSWNTEAFF.

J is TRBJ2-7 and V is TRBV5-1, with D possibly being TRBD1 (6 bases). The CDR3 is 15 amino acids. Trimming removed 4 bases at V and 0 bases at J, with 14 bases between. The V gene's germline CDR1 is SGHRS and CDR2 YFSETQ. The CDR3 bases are TGCGCCAGCAGCCGGGGACAAGCAATCTCCTACGAGCAGTACTTC. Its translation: CASSRGQAISYEQYF.

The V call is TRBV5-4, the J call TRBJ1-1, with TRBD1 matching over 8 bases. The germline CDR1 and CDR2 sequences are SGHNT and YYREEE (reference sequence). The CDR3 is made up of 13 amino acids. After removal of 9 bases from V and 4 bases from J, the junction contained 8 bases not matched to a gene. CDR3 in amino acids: CAIRTGMSTEAFF. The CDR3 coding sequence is TGTGCCATCCGGACAGGGATGTCCACTGAAGCTTTCTTT.

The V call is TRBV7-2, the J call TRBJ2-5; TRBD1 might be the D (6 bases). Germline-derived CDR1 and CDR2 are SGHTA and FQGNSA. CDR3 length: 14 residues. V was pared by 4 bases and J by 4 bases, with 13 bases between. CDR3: CASSSYLDRETQYF. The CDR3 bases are TGTGCCAGCAGCTCATACCTGGACAGAGAGACCCAGTACTTC.

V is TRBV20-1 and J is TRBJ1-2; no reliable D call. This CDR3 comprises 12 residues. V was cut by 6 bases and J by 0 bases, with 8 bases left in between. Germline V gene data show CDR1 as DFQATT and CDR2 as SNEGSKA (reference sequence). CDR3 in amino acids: CSAGSTNYGYTF. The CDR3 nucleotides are TGCAGTGCGGGGTCAACTAACTATGGCTACACCTTC.

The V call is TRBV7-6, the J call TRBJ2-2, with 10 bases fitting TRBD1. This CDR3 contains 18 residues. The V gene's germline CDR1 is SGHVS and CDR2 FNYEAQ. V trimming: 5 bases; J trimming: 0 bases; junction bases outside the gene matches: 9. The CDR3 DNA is TGTGCCAGCAGCCCGACAGGGGGCGCGGGGTCGAACACCGGGGAGCTGTTTTTT. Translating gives CASSPTGGAGSNTGELFF.

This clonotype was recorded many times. This CDR3 reads CASSPLGGTRTEAFF. In DNA form, the CDR3 reads TGTGCCAGCTCACCACTTGGGGGCACGAGGACTGAAGCTTTCTTT. The chain has TRBV18 and TRBJ1-1; D might be TRBD1 (6 bases). The CDR3 totals 15 residues. CDR1 and CDR2 from the germline V gene are KGHSH and LQKENI. V lost 1 base, J lost 5 bases, and 14 bases lay in between.

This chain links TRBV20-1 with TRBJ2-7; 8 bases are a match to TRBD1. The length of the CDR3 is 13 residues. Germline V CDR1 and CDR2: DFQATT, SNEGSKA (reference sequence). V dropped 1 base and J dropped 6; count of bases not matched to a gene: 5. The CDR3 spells CSARVGQGGEQYF. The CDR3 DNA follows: TGCAGTGCTAGAGTCGGACAGGGAGGCGAGCAGTACTTC.

Written as DNA, the CDR3 is TGTGCCAGCACCGAAGGGGGACTAGCGGGATACGAGCAGTACTTC. Its protein product is CASTEGGLAGYEQYF. This rearrangement joins TRBV7-9 to TRBJ2-7, with 13 bases identical to TRBD2. CDR1 and CDR2 (germline): SEHNR, FQNEAQ (reference sequence). V lost 7 bases, J lost 4 bases, and 7 bases stayed unmatched. The CDR3 loop spans 15 amino acids. Supplemented by reference TRBV7-9 and TRBJ2-7, the full variable domain reads DTGVSQNPRHKITKRGQNVTFRCDPISEHNRLYWYRQTLGQGPEFLTYFQNEAQLEKSRLLSDRFSAERPKGSFSTLEIQRTEQGDSAMYLCASTEGGLAGYEQYFGPGTRLTVT.

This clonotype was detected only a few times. CDR3 sequence reads: CASSNMKRRDTQYF. The CDR3 nucleotides read TGTGCCAGCAGTAATATGAAACGCAGAGATACGCAGTATTTT. The rearrangement uses TRBV6-1 and TRBJ2-3; no reliable D call. Germline CDR1 is MNHNS and CDR2 is SASEGT. The V gene lost 5 bases and the J gene lost 5 bases, with 14 bases spanning the gap. This CDR3 is built from 14 residues.